This entry lists 10 T cell receptor beta chains sequenced from one sample in a study of T cells in localized non-small cell lung cancer. The assay was immunoSEQ multiplex PCR, and TCRdb's table has in-frame clones only and misses some. The repertoire holds some 17,000 clones, with 90% as singletons. This material consisted of peripheral blood mononuclear cells, taken before any cancer treatment. Receptor source: a woman aged 40-69 years with stage III lung adenocarcinoma.

The chain combines TRBV5-1 with TRBJ1-5; TRBD1 might be the D (5 bases). The CDR3 runs to 14 residues. V was trimmed by 1 base and J by 4 bases, leaving 9 bases between them. Germline V gene sequence: CDR1 SGHRS, CDR2 YFSETQ. CDR3 in amino acids: CASSLSGANQPQHF. CDR3 DNA sequence: TGCGCCAGCAGCTTGTCCGGGGCTAATCAGCCCCAGCATTTT.

The chain joins TRBV18 to TRBJ1-5; perhaps TRBD1 as D (5 bases). The CDR3 has 14 amino acids. The germline CDR1 and CDR2 sequences are KGHSH and LQKENI. V lost 6 bases, J lost 8 bases, and 17 bases lay in between. This CDR3 reads CASSLTSPREPQHF. CDR3 nucleotides: TGTGCCAGCTCCTTGACATCCCCCAGGGAGCCCCAGCATTTT.

The chain joins TRBV5-6 to TRBJ2-2, with 7 bases that match TRBD1. CDR3 length: 15 amino acids. Germline trimming cut 5 bases from V and 0 bases from J; bases unmatched to any gene: 4. The V gene's germline CDR1 is SGHDT and CDR2 YYEEEE. CDR3 in DNA: TGTGCCAGCAGACTAACAGGGGCGAACACCGGGGAGCTGTTTTTT. This translates into CASRLTGANTGELFF.

V and J are TRBV7-9 and TRBJ1-1; D gene unclear. In germline, CDR1 is SEHNR, CDR2 FQNEAQ (reference sequence). The CDR3 contains 15 residues. The germline V and J ends were trimmed by 3 bases and 0 bases, with 11 bases remaining between them. The CDR3 region is CASSLSQLLNTEAFF. The CDR3, as DNA: TGTGCCAGCAGCTTGTCCCAGTTGTTGAACACTGAAGCTTTCTTT.

The chain couples TRBV6-5 to TRBJ1-5, with 8 bases matching TRBD1. From germline, CDR1 is MNHEY and CDR2 SVGAGI. This CDR3 is built from 15 residues. J lost 3 bases, V lost 4 bases, and 5 bases had no gene match. CDR3 protein: CASSSAGQDNQPQHF. Written as DNA, the CDR3 is TGTGCCAGCAGTTCTGCGGGACAGGACAATCAGCCCCAGCATTTT.

V and J are TRBV15 and TRBJ2-2, with D hard to call. Germline CDR1 LNHNV, CDR2 YYDKDF (reference sequence). V was shortened by 3 bases and J by 2 bases, with 7 bases between the two germline ends. The CDR3 consists of 14 residues. The CDR3 sequence is CATSRNTNTGELFF. CDR3 sequence (DNA): TGTGCCACCAGCAGGAATACTAACACCGGGGAGCTGTTTTTT.

V usage is TRBV4-3 and J usage is TRBJ2-7; D tentatively reads TRBD1 or TRBD2 (5 bases each). The CDR3 spans 15 residues. Germline lookup yields CDR1 LGHNA and CDR2 YSLEER. Between the trimmed V and J ends, which lost 2 bases and 6 bases, there was a span of 17 bases. The DNA of the CDR3 is TGCGCCAGCAGCCAACACGTCAGAGGGGCCTCCGAGCAGTACTTC. It encodes CASSQHVRGASEQYF.

The J gene is TRBJ2-2, the V gene TRBV6-5; D may match TRBD1 or TRBD2 (5 bases each). The CDR3 runs 14 residues. From germline, CDR1 is MNHEY and CDR2 SVGAGI. Trimming pared 2 bases from V and 8 bases from J, leaving 12 bases between. CDR3: CASSYRSGRGELFF. Written as DNA, the CDR3 is TGTGCCAGCAGTTACAGGTCAGGGAGAGGGGAGCTGTTTTTT.

This chain connects TRBV15 to TRBJ2-7; unclear D gene. Trimming removed 0 bases at V and 3 bases at J, with 6 bases between. CDR3 length: 13 amino acids. The germline V gene encodes CDR1 LNHNV and CDR2 YYDKDF (reference sequence). The CDR3 DNA follows: TGTGCCACCAGCAGAGATCCCAGCTACGAGCAGTACTTC. This gives the protein CATSRDPSYEQYF.

The V gene is TRBV19, the J gene TRBJ2-5; 10 nucleotides agree with TRBD1. This CDR3 is 15 amino acids long. The trim removed 6 bases at V and 0 bases at J, leaving 4 bases unmatched. Per germline, CDR1 LNHDA and CDR2 SQIVND (reference sequence). DNA of the CDR3: TGTGCCAGTAGGTGGACAGGGGGTTACCAAGAGACCCAGTACTTC. Its translation: CASRWTGGYQETQYF.